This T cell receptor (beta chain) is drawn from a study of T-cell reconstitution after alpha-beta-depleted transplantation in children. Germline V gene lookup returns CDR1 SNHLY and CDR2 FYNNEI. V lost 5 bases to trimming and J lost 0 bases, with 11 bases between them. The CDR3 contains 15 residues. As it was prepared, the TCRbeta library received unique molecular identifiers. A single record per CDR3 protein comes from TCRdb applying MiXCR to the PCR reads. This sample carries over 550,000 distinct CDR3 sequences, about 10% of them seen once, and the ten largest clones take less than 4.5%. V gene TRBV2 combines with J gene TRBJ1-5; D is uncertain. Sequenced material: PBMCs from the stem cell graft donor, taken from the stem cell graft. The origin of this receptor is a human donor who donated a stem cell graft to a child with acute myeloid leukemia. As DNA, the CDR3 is TGTGCCAGCAGTCGGGAGTCCCTTAGCAATCAGCCCCAGCATTTT. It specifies CASSRESLSNQPQHF.